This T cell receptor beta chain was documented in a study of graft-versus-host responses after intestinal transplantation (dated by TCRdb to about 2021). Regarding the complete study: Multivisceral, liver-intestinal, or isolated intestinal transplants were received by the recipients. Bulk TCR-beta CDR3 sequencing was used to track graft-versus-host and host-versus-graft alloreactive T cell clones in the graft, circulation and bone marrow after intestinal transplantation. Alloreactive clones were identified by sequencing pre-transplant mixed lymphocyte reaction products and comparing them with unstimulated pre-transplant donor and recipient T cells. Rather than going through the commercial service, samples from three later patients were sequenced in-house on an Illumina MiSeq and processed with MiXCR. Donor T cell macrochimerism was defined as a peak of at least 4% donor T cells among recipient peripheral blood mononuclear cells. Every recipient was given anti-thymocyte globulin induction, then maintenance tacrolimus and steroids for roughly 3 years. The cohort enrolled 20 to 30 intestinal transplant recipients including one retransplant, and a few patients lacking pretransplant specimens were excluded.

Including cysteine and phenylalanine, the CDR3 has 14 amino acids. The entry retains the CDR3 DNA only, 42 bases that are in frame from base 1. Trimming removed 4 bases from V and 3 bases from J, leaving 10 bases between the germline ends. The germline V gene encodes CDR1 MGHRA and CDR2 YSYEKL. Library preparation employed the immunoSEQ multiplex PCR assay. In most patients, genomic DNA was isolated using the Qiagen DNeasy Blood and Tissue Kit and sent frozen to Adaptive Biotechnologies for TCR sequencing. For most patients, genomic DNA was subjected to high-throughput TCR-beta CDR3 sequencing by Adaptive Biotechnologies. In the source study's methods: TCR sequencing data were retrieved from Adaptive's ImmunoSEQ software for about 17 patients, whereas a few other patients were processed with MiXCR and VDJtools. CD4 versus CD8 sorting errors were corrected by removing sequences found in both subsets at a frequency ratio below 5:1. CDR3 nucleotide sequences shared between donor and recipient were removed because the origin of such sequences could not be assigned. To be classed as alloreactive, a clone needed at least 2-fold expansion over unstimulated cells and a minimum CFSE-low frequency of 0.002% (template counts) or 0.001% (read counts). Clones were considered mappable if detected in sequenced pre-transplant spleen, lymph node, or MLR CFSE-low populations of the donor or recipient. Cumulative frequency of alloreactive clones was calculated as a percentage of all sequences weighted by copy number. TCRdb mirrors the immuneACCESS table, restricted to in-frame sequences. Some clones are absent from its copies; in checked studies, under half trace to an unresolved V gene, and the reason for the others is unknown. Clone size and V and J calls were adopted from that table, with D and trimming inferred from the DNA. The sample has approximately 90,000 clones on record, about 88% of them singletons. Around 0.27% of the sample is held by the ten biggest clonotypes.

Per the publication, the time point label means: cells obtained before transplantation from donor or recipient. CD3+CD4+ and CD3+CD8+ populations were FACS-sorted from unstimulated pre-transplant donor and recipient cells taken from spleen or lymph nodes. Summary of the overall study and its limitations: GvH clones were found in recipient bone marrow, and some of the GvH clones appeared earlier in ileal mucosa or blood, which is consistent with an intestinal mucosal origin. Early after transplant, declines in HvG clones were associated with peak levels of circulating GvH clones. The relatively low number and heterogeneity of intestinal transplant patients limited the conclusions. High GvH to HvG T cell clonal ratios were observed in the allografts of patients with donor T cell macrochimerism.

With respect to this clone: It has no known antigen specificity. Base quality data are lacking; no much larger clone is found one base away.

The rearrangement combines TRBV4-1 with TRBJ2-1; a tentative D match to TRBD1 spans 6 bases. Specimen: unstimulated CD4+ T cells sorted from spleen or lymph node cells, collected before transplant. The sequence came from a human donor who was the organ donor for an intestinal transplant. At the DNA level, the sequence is TGCGCCAGCAGCCCCAGGGGCTACTACAATGAGCAGTTCTTC. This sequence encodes CASSPRGYYNEQFF.